The next 23 T cell receptor beta chains were all read from a single sample in a study of shared clonotypes between healthy human individuals. Assay: immunoSEQ multiplex PCR; the TCRdb copy retains only in-frame clones and omits some. The sample lists roughly 1,100,000 clones, roughly 75% occurring once. The sample comprised memory CD4+ T cells sorted from blood. Subset in this sample: CD45RA-negative fraction. The receptors here all came from a man aged 18 to 30 in good health.

The rearrangement uses TRBV7-9 and TRBJ2-5, with D uncertain. Trimming shortened V by 6 bases and J by 2 bases, and 10 bases separated the two germline ends. The CDR3 sequence is 13 residues long. Germline CDR1 reads SEHNR; CDR2 reads FQNEAQ (reference sequence). CDR3 sequence (DNA): TGTGCCAGCAGTTCGCGACGGCAAGAGACCCAGTACTTC. As protein: CASSSRRQETQYF.

The chain is built from TRBV13 and TRBJ2-7; tentatively, D is TRBD1 (5 bases). Trimming pared 2 bases from V and 2 bases from J, leaving 10 bases between. This CDR3 contains 14 residues. Germline-derived CDR1 and CDR2 are PRHDT and FYEKMQ (reference sequence). The CDR3 loop is CASSLKGPAYEQYF. CDR3 nucleotide sequence: TGTGCCAGCAGCTTAAAGGGGCCCGCCTACGAGCAGTACTTC. The whole variable domain, remainder taken from reference TRBV13 and TRBJ2-7, is AAGVIQSPRHLIKEKRETATLKCYPIPRHDTVYWYQQGPGQDPQFLISFYEKMQSDKGSIPDRFSAQQFSDYHSELNMSSLELGDSALYFCASSLKGPAYEQYFGPGTRLTVT.

This clone was seen a handful of times. The chain has TRBV30 and TRBJ1-5; a weak D match, TRBD1 (6 bases). The germline V and J ends were trimmed by 2 bases and 5 bases, with 10 bases remaining between them. The germline CDR1 and CDR2 sequences are GTSNPN and SVGIG (reference sequence). The CDR3 contains 13 residues. The CDR3 DNA is TGTGCCTGGAGTCCGGGGGGCTATCAGCCCCAGCATTTT. Translated, it gives CAWSPGGYQPQHF.

This clone has a single count. The V gene is TRBV5-1, the J gene TRBJ1-6; 10 bases agree with TRBD1. Germline V gene sequence: CDR1 SGHRS, CDR2 YFSETQ. The V segment lost 4 bases and the J segment 10 bases; nucleotides outside the gene matches: 5. The length of the CDR3 is 14 residues. The CDR3 nucleotides are TGCGCCAGCAGCGAAGGGACAGGGGTATCACCCCTCCACTTT. Its protein is CASSEGTGVSPLHF.

The chain employs TRBV11-2 and TRBJ1-3; 7 bases map to TRBD1. CDR3 size: 18 residues. Per the germline V gene, CDR1 is SGHAT and CDR2 is FQNNGV. V dropped 2 bases and J dropped 0; count of bases not matched to a gene: 10. CDR3 protein: CASSLQGGKFSSGNTIYF. In nucleotides, the CDR3 is TGTGCCAGCAGCTTACAAGGGGGCAAATTCAGCTCTGGAAACACCATATATTTT.

This chain links TRBV9 with TRBJ1-2, with TRBD1 identical over 10 bases. The CDR3 covers 16 residues. V lost 5 bases to trimming and J lost 0 bases; unmatched junction nucleotides: 7. The germline CDR1 and CDR2 sequences are SGDLS and YYNGEE. The CDR3 DNA sequence: TGTGCCAGCAGGGCCGGGACAGGGGAGACTAACTATGGCTACACCTTC. The encoded protein is CASRAGTGETNYGYTF.

The chain joins TRBV2 to TRBJ2-7, with 10 bases identical to TRBD1. CDR3 length equals 14 residues. Germline trimming cut 6 bases from V and 2 bases from J; bases unmatched to any gene: 4. Germline V lookup: CDR1 SNHLY, CDR2 FYNNEI. CDR3: CASSRDRGTYEQYF. CDR3 DNA sequence: TGTGCCAGCAGCAGGGACAGGGGTACCTACGAGCAGTACTTC.

The chain employs TRBV18 and TRBJ2-7; D not certain. Germline V gives CDR1 KGHSH, CDR2 LQKENI. The CDR3 spans 14 residues. The V and J ends lost 5 bases and 2 bases respectively, with 13 bases between them. This CDR3 is CASSTDDGPYEQYF. The DNA of the CDR3 is TGTGCCAGCTCAACGGACGACGGTCCCTACGAGCAGTACTTC.

The chain combines TRBV7-2 with TRBJ1-6; 10 bases align to TRBD1. The CDR3 contains 15 residues. CDR1 and CDR2 from the germline V gene are SGHTA and FQGNSA. V dropped 3 bases and J dropped 13; count of bases not matched to a gene: 9. CDR3 in amino acids: CASSLTGGEGSPLHF. CDR3 nucleotide sequence: TGTGCCAGCAGCTTGACAGGGGGCGAGGGGTCGCCCCTCCACTTT.

The rearrangement joins TRBV18 to TRBJ2-5; D not resolved. With 7 bases removed from V and 1 base from J, the gap between germline ends came to 10 bases. Germline V gene sequence: CDR1 KGHSH, CDR2 LQKENI. This CDR3 is built from 13 residues. CDR3: CASFRAFQETQYF. Here the CDR3 DNA reads TGTGCCAGCTTCCGGGCCTTCCAAGAGACCCAGTACTTC. Supplemented by reference TRBV18 and TRBJ2-5, the full variable domain reads NAGVMQNPRHLVRRRGQEARLRCSPMKGHSHVYWYRQLPEEGLKFMVYLQKENIIDESGMPKERFSAEFPKEGPSILRIQQVVRGDSAAYFCASFRAFQETQYFGPGTRLLVL.

The rearrangement uses TRBV11-2 and TRBJ2-7, with TRBD1 identical over 8 bases. The CDR3 is made up of 14 amino acids. CDR1 and CDR2 from the germline V gene are SGHAT and FQNNGV. With V trimmed by 5 bases and J by 9 bases, 12 bases remained unmatched. The CDR3 here is CASSPRGGQGGQYF. The CDR3 DNA is TGTGCCAGCAGCCCCAGGGGAGGACAGGGAGGGCAGTACTTC.

This sequence joins TRBV18 and TRBJ2-2; unclear D gene. CDR3 size: 15 residues. V gave up 4 bases and J gave up 2 bases, with 11 bases separating them. The germline V gene encodes CDR1 KGHSH and CDR2 LQKENI. The CDR3 loop is CASSLQLPNTGELFF. The CDR3 DNA sequence: TGTGCCAGCTCACTACAACTTCCTAACACCGGGGAGCTGTTTTTT.

This clone was counted only a few times. This chain uses TRBV21-1 with TRBJ2-3. TRBV21-1 is shown as a pseudogene. CDR3 length: 12 residues. CDR3 residues: CASSKDSHTQYF. CDR3 nucleotides: TGTGCCAGCAGCAAAGATTCCCATACGCAGTATTTT.

The chain links TRBV6-5 to TRBJ2-3; TRBD1 agrees at 12 bases. From germline, CDR1 is MNHEY and CDR2 SVGAGI. The CDR3 extends over 16 amino acids. V was clipped by 4 bases and J by 2 bases; unmatched bases: 4. The CDR3 is CASSSGTGGPTDTQYF. The CDR3 bases are TGTGCCAGCAGTTCCGGGACAGGGGGCCCCACAGATACGCAGTATTTT.

A few counts support this clone. CDR3 in amino acids: CASSSWDSPTGANVLTF. The DNA for the CDR3 is TGTGCCAGCAGCTCATGGGACAGCCCCACTGGGGCCAACGTCCTGACTTTC. J is TRBJ2-6 and V is TRBV7-9; the match to TRBD1 covers 7 bases. V was pared by 4 bases and J by 2 bases, with 8 bases of the junction left unmatched. The CDR3 runs 17 residues. Germline lookup yields CDR1 SEHNR and CDR2 FQNEAQ (reference sequence).

This clone was seen just once. V is TRBV18 and J is TRBJ2-3; tentative D call: TRBD2 (6 bases). Germline lookup yields CDR1 KGHSH and CDR2 LQKENI. Trimming stripped 3 bases from V and 5 bases from J, with 21 bases between. The CDR3 loop spans 17 amino acids. CDR3 protein: CASSPDRLGEIGDTQYF. The CDR3 nucleotides are TGTGCCAGCTCACCTGACCGACTAGGGGAGATCGGAGATACGCAGTATTTT. The complete variable domain, with remaining parts taken from reference TRBV18 and TRBJ2-3, reads NAGVMQNPRHLVRRRGQEARLRCSPMKGHSHVYWYRQLPEEGLKFMVYLQKENIIDESGMPKERFSAEFPKEGPSILRIQQVVRGDSAAYFCASSPDRLGEIGDTQYFGPGTRLTVL.

J is TRBJ2-2 and V is TRBV5-5, with 9 bases matching TRBD1. The CDR3 runs 17 residues. The junction had 12 bases not matched to a gene; V was cut back by 3 bases and J by 6 bases. Germline assignment: CDR1 SGHKS and CDR2 YYEKEE (reference sequence). The CDR3 bases are TGTGCCAGCAGCTACCAATTAGTAAGACAGGGGGCCGGGGAGCTGTTTTTT. As protein: CASSYQLVRQGAGELFF.

This clone was recorded a few times. The chain employs TRBV4-3 and TRBJ2-3; D unresolved. Germline V gene lookup returns CDR1 LGHNA and CDR2 YSLEER. The CDR3 length is 14 residues. The germline V and J ends were trimmed by 0 bases and 1 base, with 5 bases remaining between them. CDR3 DNA: TGCGCCAGCAGCCAAGATTACGGCACAGATACGCAGTATTTT. Its protein product is CASSQDYGTDTQYF.

This chain uses TRBV5-1 with TRBJ2-5; possible D gene TRBD2, 5 bases. In germline, CDR1 is SGHRS, CDR2 YFSETQ. This CDR3 is 16 amino acids long. Trimming shortened V by 3 bases and J by 4 bases, and 19 bases separated the two germline ends. CDR3: CASSSSKPLARETQYF. The CDR3 DNA reads TGCGCCAGCAGCTCCAGTAAACCCCTAGCACGAGAGACCCAGTACTTC.

In regard to this clone: Different DNA sequences within this sample yield the same CDR3. The chain employs TRBV7-2 and TRBJ2-3; D is uncertain. Germline CDR1 and CDR2: SGHTA and FQGNSA. The V end lost 3 bases, the J end lost 3 bases, and 7 bases lay between the germline ends. The CDR3 spans 13 residues. The CDR3 reads CASSFSRTDTQYF. CDR3 nucleotide sequence: TGTGCCAGCAGCTTTAGCCGTACAGATACGCAGTATTTT.

To note about this clone: Other DNA sequences in this specimen translate into the identical CDR3. This rearrangement joins TRBV19 to TRBJ1-5; the D gene is possibly TRBD1 (5 bases). V was shortened by 4 bases and J by 1 base, with 8 bases between the two germline ends. Germline V lookup: CDR1 LNHDA, CDR2 SQIVND (reference sequence). This CDR3 contains 14 residues. CDR3 sequence (DNA): TGTGCCAGTAGTACTACAGGCAGCAATCAGCCCCAGCATTTT. Translated: CASSTTGSNQPQHF.

This clone was seen a few times. This chain joins TRBV7-2 and TRBJ1-6; D unclear. This CDR3 is 13 amino acids long. In germline, CDR1 is SGHTA, CDR2 FQGNSA. The V and J ends lost 4 bases and 6 bases respectively, with 7 bases between them. The CDR3 is CASSYYSNSPLHF. The CDR3 DNA reads TGTGCCAGCAGCTATTACAGTAATTCACCCCTCCACTTT.

This chain connects TRBV6-6 to TRBJ1-2; D gene ambiguous. V lost 2 bases, J lost 0 bases, and 10 bases lay in between. This CDR3 is 15 amino acids long. CDR1 MNHNY and CDR2 SVGAGI come from the germline V gene (reference sequence). CDR3 region: CASSYPGSPNYGYTF. The CDR3 DNA reads as TGTGCCAGCAGTTACCCGGGCAGTCCTAACTATGGCTACACCTTC.